This record concerns one TCR beta chain sequence. What it recognizes is unknown. This PCR relied on a set of 60 Vbeta primers and 13 Jbeta primers. The data were produced by immunoSEQ multiplex PCR, yet TCRdb's version contains in-frame clones alone and is incomplete. The table has 200,000 to 250,000 clones, roughly four fifths seen once. In germline, CDR1 is SGDLS, CDR2 YYNGEE. Trimming took 4 bases from V and 2 from J; bases not matched to a gene: 6. The CDR3 runs to 15 residues. This sample is drawn from a study of cytomegalovirus exposure and HLA in healthy donors. Turning to the study itself: Of over 300 genotyped donors, about 80% clustered with self-reported Caucasian donors. Study-wide results and limits: At a 0.05 false discovery rate, a later analysis found some 18,000 TCR beta sequences to be associated with HLA alleles. CMV serostatus was the sole immune exposure data available. Several of the most significant clusters appeared linked to common viral pathogens, based on a later analysis.

The rearrangement joins TRBV9 to TRBJ2-1; 7 bases agree with TRBD2. The TCR comes from a woman in her thirties or forties in good health and CMV-seronegative. The sample taken for sequencing was PBMCs. CDR3 nucleotides: TGTGCCAGCAGCTCCCGGGACTACCCCTACAATGAGCAGTTCTTC. It specifies CASSSRDYPYNEQFF.